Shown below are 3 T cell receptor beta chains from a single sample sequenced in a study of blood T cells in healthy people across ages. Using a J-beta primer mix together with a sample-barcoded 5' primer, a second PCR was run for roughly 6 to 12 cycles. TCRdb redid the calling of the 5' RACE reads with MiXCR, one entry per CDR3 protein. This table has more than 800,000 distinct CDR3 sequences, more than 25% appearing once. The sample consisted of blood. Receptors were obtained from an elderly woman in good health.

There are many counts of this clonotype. The CDR3 DNA follows: TGTGCCAGCAGTAGAGGACAGGGGGCGCCCGGGGGCCCCTCCTACGAGCAGTACTTC. Amino acid sequence: CASSRGQGAPGGPSYEQYF. J is TRBJ2-7 and V is TRBV6-2 or TRBV6-3, with 11 bases that match TRBD1. CDR1 and CDR2 from the germline V gene are MNHEY and SVGEGT. This CDR3 contains 19 residues. V shed 5 bases, J shed 0 bases, and the junction held 15 bases outside the gene matches.

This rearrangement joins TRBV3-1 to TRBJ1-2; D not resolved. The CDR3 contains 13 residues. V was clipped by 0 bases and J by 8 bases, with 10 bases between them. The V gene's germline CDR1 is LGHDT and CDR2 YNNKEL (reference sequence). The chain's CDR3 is CASSQEQPRGYTF. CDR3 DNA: TGTGCCAGCAGCCAAGAGCAGCCCAGGGGCTACACCTTC.

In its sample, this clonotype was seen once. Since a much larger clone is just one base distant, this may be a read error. DNA of the CDR3: TGTACCAGCAGTACCGTCAGGACTAGCGGGGGGGCCTACAATGAGCAGTTCTTC. This sequence encodes CTSSTVRTSGGAYNEQFF. The V gene is TRBV6-2 or TRBV6-3, the J gene TRBJ2-1; 15 bases fit TRBD2. CDR3 size: 18 residues. CDR1 MNHEY and CDR2 SVGEGT come from the germline V gene.